The 22 T cell receptor beta chains below all came from one sample that was sequenced in a study of CD4+ T cells in melanoma. Profiling relied on immunoSEQ multiplex PCR, and the TCRdb table lists in-frame clones only, not all of them. The sample yields more than 8,500 clones, roughly three quarters seen once. Sequenced: peripheral blood. These receptors came from a human donor with melanoma.

This clone was detected only a few times. The V and J genes are TRBV5-8 and TRBJ2-2, with 9 bases matching TRBD2. The germline gives CDR1 SGHTS, CDR2 YDEGEE. CDR3 length: 16 residues. J lost 1 base, V lost 2 bases, and 3 bases had no gene match. The CDR3 DNA sequence: TGTGCCAGCAGCTTCCCGACTAGCGGGAACACCGGGGAGCTGTTTTTT. Translated, it gives CASSFPTSGNTGELFF.

The V call is TRBV19, the J call TRBJ2-2, with D unresolved. The CDR3 totals 12 residues. V was shortened by 10 bases and J by 4 bases, with 10 bases between the two germline ends. From germline, CDR1 is LNHDA and CDR2 SQIVND (reference sequence). CDR3 sequence reads: CATPGSTGELFF. As DNA, the CDR3 is TGTGCCACCCCCGGGTCCACCGGGGAGCTGTTTTTT.

The chain joins TRBV29-1 to TRBJ1-5, with D uncertain. Trimming removed 4 bases from V and 6 bases from J, with 13 bases in between. CDR1 is SQVTM, CDR2 ANQGSEA, per germline. The CDR3 length is 13 residues. The CDR3, as DNA: TGCAGCGTTGTTGTACGGGAGGGTCAGCCCCAGCATTTT. Its translation: CSVVVREGQPQHF.

DNA of the CDR3: TGTGCCTGGAGTACCCAGGGACTCCGTCCCGGGGCTTTCTTT. Its translation: CAWSTQGLRPGAFF. The chain links TRBV30 to TRBJ1-1; D is perhaps TRBD1 (5 bases). Trimming stripped 2 bases from V and 11 bases from J, with 21 bases between. The CDR3 sequence is 14 residues long. Germline CDR1 and CDR2: GTSNPN and SVGIG (reference sequence).

V gene TRBV27 combines with J gene TRBJ2-7, with 10 bases that match TRBD1. V was clipped by 6 bases and J by 6 bases; unmatched bases: 5. The CDR3 spans 13 residues. CDR1 and CDR2 (germline): MNHEY, SMNVEV (reference sequence). Here the CDR3 DNA reads TGTGCCAGCAGCACCGGGACAGGGGTCGAGCAGTACTTC. It is translated as CASSTGTGVEQYF.

This clone is classed as medium-sized. The chain joins TRBV7-9 to TRBJ2-1, with TRBD1 matching 8 bases. The CDR3 sequence is 14 residues long. V lost 1 base to trimming and J lost 6 bases; unmatched junction nucleotides: 2. Germline V gene data show CDR1 as SEHNR and CDR2 as FQNEAQ (reference sequence). The CDR3 DNA sequence: TGTGCCAGCAGCTTAGGACAGGGGACCAATGAGCAGTTCTTC. As protein: CASSLGQGTNEQFF.

The V call is TRBV7-8, the J call TRBJ2-7; 9 nucleotides line up with TRBD1. Trimming removed 2 bases from V and 4 bases from J; junction bases left unmatched: 6. The CDR3 is made up of 15 amino acids. In germline, CDR1 is SGHVS, CDR2 FQNEAQ. Here the CDR3 reads CASSLLLGQGYEQYF. DNA of the CDR3: TGTGCCAGCAGCTTACTTTTGGGACAGGGTTACGAGCAGTACTTC.

The chain joins TRBV19 to TRBJ2-7; TRBD1 matches at 8 bases. The CDR3 totals 17 residues. The V segment lost 5 bases and the J segment 0 bases; nucleotides outside the gene matches: 12. Germline V gene lookup returns CDR1 LNHDA and CDR2 SQIVND (reference sequence). The CDR3 DNA sequence: TGTGCCAGTAGTCCCGGACAGGGCCTTAAACCCTCCTACGAGCAGTACTTC. Its translation is CASSPGQGLKPSYEQYF.

This clone has only a few counts. The chain combines TRBV7-3 with TRBJ1-1; no reliable D call. Deletions cut 0 bases from V and 0 bases from J, with 2 bases between. Germline CDR1 reads SGHTA; CDR2 reads FQGTGA. The CDR3 has 13 amino acids. CDR3 in DNA: TGTGCCAGCAGCTTAACCATGAACACTGAAGCTTTCTTT. It is translated as CASSLTMNTEAFF.

The gene calls are TRBV20-1 and TRBJ1-4; no clear D. The CDR3 runs to 10 residues. CDR1 is DFQATT and CDR2 is SNEGSKA in the germline V gene (reference sequence). V dropped 5 bases and J dropped 10 bases, with 8 bases sitting between them. CDR3 DNA: TGCAGTGCTGGTGTGGGAAAACTGTTTTTT. Translation gives CSAGVGKLFF.

By share, this clone ranks as medium-sized. J is TRBJ1-6 and V is TRBV2; weak D call: TRBD1 (6 bases). V lost 7 bases to trimming and J lost 8 bases, with 15 bases between them. The CDR3 has 14 residues. Germline V lookup: CDR1 SNHLY, CDR2 FYNNEI. The CDR3 DNA reads TGTGCCAGCACCATGGGGGGCTCGCATTCACCCCTCCACTTT. Its translation: CASTMGGSHSPLHF.

The J gene is TRBJ1-6, the V gene TRBV6-5; no clear D. Germline CDR1 reads MNHEY; CDR2 reads SVGAGI. V was pared by 7 bases and J by 3 bases, with 10 bases between. The CDR3 consists of 14 residues. The CDR3 sequence: CASIGSGYNSPLHF. The CDR3 bases are TGTGCCAGCATCGGGTCGGGCTATAATTCACCCCTCCACTTT.

The chain carries TRBV19 and TRBJ1-4; possible D gene TRBD1, 6 bases. Germline CDR1 LNHDA, CDR2 SQIVND (reference sequence). The V end lost 4 bases, the J end lost 3 bases, and 9 bases lay between the germline ends. The CDR3 is 14 amino acids. The CDR3 spells CASSTRGANEKLFF. In DNA, the CDR3 is TGTGCCAGTAGTACCAGGGGAGCTAATGAAAAACTGTTTTTT.

The V call is TRBV7-8, the J call TRBJ2-7; D is possibly TRBD2 (6 bases). The germline V and J ends were trimmed by 6 bases and 2 bases, with 14 bases remaining between them. This CDR3 has 14 residues. Germline CDR1 reads SGHVS; CDR2 reads FQNEAQ. The chain's CDR3 is CASSERDSTYEQYF. CDR3 nucleotides: TGTGCCAGCAGTGAAAGGGACTCGACCTACGAGCAGTACTTC.

The rearrangement uses TRBV6-5 and TRBJ2-7, with a tentative D call TRBD2 (6 bases). Germline V gene data show CDR1 as MNHEY and CDR2 as SVGAGI. V was pared by 5 bases and J by 2 bases, with 13 bases between. The CDR3 spans 14 residues. Here the CDR3 reads CASSERDSTYEQYF. The CDR3 DNA follows: TGTGCCAGCAGTGAAAGGGACTCGACCTACGAGCAGTACTTC.

This chain joins TRBV5-4 and TRBJ1-2; 7 nucleotides line up with TRBD1. Germline lookup yields CDR1 SGHNT and CDR2 YYREEE (reference sequence). The length of the CDR3 is 15 residues. After removal of 0 bases from V and 2 bases from J, the junction contained 4 bases not matched to a gene. CDR3 loop: CASSLAWDSNYGYTF. CDR3 bases: TGTGCCAGCAGCTTGGCCTGGGACAGCAACTATGGCTACACCTTC.

This clone appeared a few times. This chain connects TRBV6-6 to TRBJ2-2, with D unresolved. Between the trimmed V and J ends, which lost 0 bases and 1 base, there was a span of 3 bases. Germline loops: CDR1 MNHNY, CDR2 SVGAGI (reference sequence). This CDR3 contains 14 residues. For the CDR3, the DNA is TGTGCCAGCAGTTACTCCCAGAACACCGGGGAGCTGTTTTTT. It codes for CASSYSQNTGELFF.

This clone was observed a single time. V usage is TRBV10-1 and J usage is TRBJ2-7; D is perhaps TRBD2 (6 bases). Germline assignment: CDR1 WNHNN and CDR2 SYGVQD (reference sequence). V shed 7 bases and J shed 5 bases, with 15 bases lying between them. CDR3 length equals 13 residues. The CDR3 DNA reads as TGCGCCAGCAAGGTCGGGGGATTGGACGAGCAGTACTTC. It is translated as CASKVGGLDEQYF.

The chain carries TRBV4-1 and TRBJ2-3; D tentatively reads TRBD1 or TRBD2 (5 bases each). Germline V lookup: CDR1 MGHRA, CDR2 YSYEKL. The V gene lost 8 bases and the J gene lost 1 base, with 7 bases spanning the gap. CDR3 size: 12 residues. The CDR3 sequence is CASEGRTDTQYF. The CDR3 DNA follows: TGCGCCAGCGAGGGACGCACAGATACGCAGTATTTT.

This clone was observed a handful of times. The chain couples TRBV29-1 to TRBJ1-2, with D possibly TRBD1 on 6 matching bases. The CDR3 has 16 amino acids. Trimming shortened V by 4 bases and J by 2 bases, and 20 bases separated the two germline ends. Germline CDR1 and CDR2: SQVTM and ANQGSEA. In DNA form, the CDR3 reads TGCAGCGTTGCCACAACGGCGGGGGCGGGGAACTATGGCTACACCTTC. Translated: CSVATTAGAGNYGYTF.

The chain links TRBV30 to TRBJ2-7, with no clear D. V gave up 4 bases and J gave up 4 bases, with 11 bases separating them. Germline V gives CDR1 GTSNPN, CDR2 SVGIG (reference sequence). The CDR3 extends over 12 amino acids. The CDR3 here is CAWTSERYEQYF. The CDR3 DNA reads as TGTGCCTGGACTTCCGAGAGATACGAGCAGTACTTC.

This clone was counted ten times or more. The chain carries TRBV28 and TRBJ1-5, with D maybe TRBD1 (6 bases). With 5 bases removed from V and 0 bases from J, the gap between germline ends came to 20 bases. The CDR3 sequence is 18 residues long. Germline V lookup: CDR1 MDHEN, CDR2 SYDVKM. CDR3 nucleotides: TGTGCCAGCAGTCAAAGGGGGGAAGGGGAACATAGCAATCAGCCCCAGCATTTT. It yields the protein CASSQRGEGEHSNQPQHF.